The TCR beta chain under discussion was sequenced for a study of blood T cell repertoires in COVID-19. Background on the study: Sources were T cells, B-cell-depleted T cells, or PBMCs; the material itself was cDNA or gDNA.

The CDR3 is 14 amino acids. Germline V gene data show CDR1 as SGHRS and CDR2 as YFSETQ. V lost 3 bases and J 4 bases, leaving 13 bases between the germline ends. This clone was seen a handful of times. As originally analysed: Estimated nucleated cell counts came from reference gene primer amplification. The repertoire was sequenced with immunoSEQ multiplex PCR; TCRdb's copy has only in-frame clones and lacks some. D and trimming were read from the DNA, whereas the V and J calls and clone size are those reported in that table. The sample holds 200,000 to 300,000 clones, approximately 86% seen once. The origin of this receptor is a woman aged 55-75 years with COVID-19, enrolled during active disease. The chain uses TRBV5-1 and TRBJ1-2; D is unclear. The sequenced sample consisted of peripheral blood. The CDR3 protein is CASSSHDSRYGYTF. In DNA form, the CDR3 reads TGCGCCAGCAGCTCTCATGATTCGCGCTATGGCTACACCTTC.